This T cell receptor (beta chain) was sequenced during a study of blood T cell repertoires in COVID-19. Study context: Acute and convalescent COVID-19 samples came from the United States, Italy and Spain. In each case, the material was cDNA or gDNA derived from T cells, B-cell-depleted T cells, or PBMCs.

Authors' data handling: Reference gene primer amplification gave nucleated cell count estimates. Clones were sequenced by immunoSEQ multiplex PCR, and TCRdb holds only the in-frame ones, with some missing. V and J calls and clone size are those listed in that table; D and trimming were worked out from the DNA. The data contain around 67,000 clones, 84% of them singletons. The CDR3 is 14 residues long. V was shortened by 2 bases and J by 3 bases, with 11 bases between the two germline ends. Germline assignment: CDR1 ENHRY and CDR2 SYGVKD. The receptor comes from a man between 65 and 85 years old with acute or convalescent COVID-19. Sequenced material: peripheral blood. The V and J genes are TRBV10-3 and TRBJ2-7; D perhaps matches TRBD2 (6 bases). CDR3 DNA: TGTGCCATCAGTGAGGGGGCGGGAATCTACGAGCAGTACTTC. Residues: CAISEGAGIYEQYF.